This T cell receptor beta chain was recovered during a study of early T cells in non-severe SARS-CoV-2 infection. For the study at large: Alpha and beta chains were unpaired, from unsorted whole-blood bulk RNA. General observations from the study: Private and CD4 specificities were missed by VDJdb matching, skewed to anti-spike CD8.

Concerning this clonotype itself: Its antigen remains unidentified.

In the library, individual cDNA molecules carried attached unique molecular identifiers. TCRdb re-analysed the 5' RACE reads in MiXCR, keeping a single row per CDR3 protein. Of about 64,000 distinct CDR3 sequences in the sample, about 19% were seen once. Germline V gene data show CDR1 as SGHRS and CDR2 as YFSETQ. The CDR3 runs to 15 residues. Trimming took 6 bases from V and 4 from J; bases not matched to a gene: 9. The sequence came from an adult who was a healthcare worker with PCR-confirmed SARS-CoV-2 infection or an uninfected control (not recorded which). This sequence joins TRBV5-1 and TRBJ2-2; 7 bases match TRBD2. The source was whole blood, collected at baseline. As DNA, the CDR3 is TGCGCCAGCAACAAGGGCCCGGGGGGCACCGGGGAGCTGTTTTTT. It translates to CASNKGPGGTGELFF.